Each of the 15 T cell receptor beta chains below was sequenced from the same sample in a study of T cells in Graves' hyperthyroidism and ophthalmopathy. The TCR beta CDR3 regions underwent amplification using RNA transcripts as the source. The HTBI primer set served for first-round RT-PCR of the TCR CDR3. TCRdb reprocessed the multiplex PCR reads via MiXCR and lists one record per CDR3 protein. The table lists some 300,000 distinct CDR3 sequences, about an eighth of them singletons. Sequencing was carried out using blood. The receptors shown here come from a woman aged 25 to 39 with Graves' hyperthyroidism that later progressed to Graves' ophthalmopathy.

This clonotype has a count of ten or more. V usage is TRBV7-2 and J usage is TRBJ2-1; D is unclear. CDR3 size: 14 residues. Germline CDR1 reads SGHTA; CDR2 reads FQGNSA. With 1 base removed from V and 4 bases from J, the gap between germline ends came to 8 bases. For the CDR3, the DNA is TGTGCCAGCAGCTTAGACGGATTTTACAATGAGCAGTTCTTC. Protein: CASSLDGFYNEQFF.

The chain combines TRBV19 with TRBJ2-1, with 11 nucleotides matching TRBD1. V lost 6 bases to trimming and J lost 10 bases; unmatched junction nucleotides: 8. CDR1 is LNHDA and CDR2 is SQIVND in the germline V gene (reference sequence). This CDR3 has 14 amino acids. CDR3 sequence (DNA): TGTGCCAGTAGCGTTGGACAGGGGGCGCGGGAGCAGTTCTTC. Translation: CASSVGQGAREQFF.

The chain is built from TRBV7-9 and TRBJ2-7; the D call may be TRBD1 or TRBD2 (5 bases each). CDR1 is SEHNR and CDR2 is FQNEAQ in the germline V gene (reference sequence). The ends were cut back, 4 bases at V and 0 bases at J, with 13 bases in the middle. The CDR3 runs to 15 residues. CDR3 DNA: TGTGCCAGCAGCTATCCCGGGACGGGCTCCTACGAGCAGTACTTC. Its protein is CASSYPGTGSYEQYF.

This sequence joins TRBV14 and TRBJ2-1, with 7 positions matching TRBD1. The V segment lost 6 bases and the J segment 8 bases; nucleotides outside the gene matches: 13. CDR1 is SGHDN, CDR2 FVKESK, per germline. The CDR3 covers 15 residues. The CDR3 bases are TGTGCCAGCAGTCAAACCCCGGGACAGAAGGATGAGCAGTTCTTC. This gives the protein CASSQTPGQKDEQFF.

This clonotype was observed many times. CDR3 sequence: CASSIGGQTYNEQFF. The DNA for the CDR3 is TGTGCCAGTAGTATAGGGGGACAGACCTACAATGAGCAGTTCTTC. The chain joins TRBV19 to TRBJ2-1; 7 positions match TRBD1. In germline, CDR1 is LNHDA, CDR2 SQIVND (reference sequence). The CDR3 covers 15 residues. The V gene end was trimmed by 1 base and the J gene end by 2 bases; junction bases not matched to a gene: 2.

With regard to this clonotype: Here the CDR3 omits its conserved ending phenylalanine or tryptophan, so a read error is the likely source. The V and J genes are TRBV15 and TRBJ2-7; 7 nucleotides agree with TRBD2. CDR1 LNHNV and CDR2 YYDKDF come from the germline V gene (reference sequence). This CDR3 contains 14 residues. V trimming: 4 bases; J trimming: 4 bases; junction bases outside the gene matches: 7. The CDR3 coding sequence is TGTGCCACCAGCAACGGACTAGTTAGTTACGAGCAGTACCTC. Protein: CATSNGLVSYEQYL.

This clonotype showed up many times. The CDR3 loop is CASSGTSGRNEQFF. In nucleotides, the CDR3 is TGTGCCAGCAGCGGGACTAGCGGGAGGAATGAGCAGTTCTTC. V gene TRBV2 combines with J gene TRBJ2-1, with 15 positions matching TRBD2. V lost 6 bases, J lost 7 bases, and 1 base stayed unmatched. The CDR3 length is 14 residues. The V gene's germline CDR1 is SNHLY and CDR2 FYNNEI.

This clonotype has ten or more counts. The chain couples TRBV28 to TRBJ2-3; possible D gene TRBD1, 6 bases. The V end lost 5 bases, the J end lost 2 bases, and 20 bases lay between the germline ends. Per germline, CDR1 MDHEN and CDR2 SYDVKM. This CDR3 contains 17 residues. CDR3 sequence reads: CASSAPGTNSLTDTQYF. The CDR3 region has the DNA TGTGCCAGCAGTGCCCCCGGGACAAATTCCCTCACAGATACGCAGTATTTT.

The CDR3 DNA reads TGTGCCAGTAGTGGCCGCGGCTACGAGCAGTACTTC. As protein: CASSGRGYEQYF. The rearrangement uses TRBV19 and TRBJ2-7, with D unclear. Germline V gives CDR1 LNHDA, CDR2 SQIVND (reference sequence). This CDR3 has 12 amino acids. Trimming cost V 5 bases and J 3 bases, with 8 bases left between them.

This clonotype was recorded many times. The CDR3 loop reads CASSQGIGSSNVFLKNTEAFF. CDR3 bases: TGTGCCAGCAGCCAAGGTATTGGGAGCTCTAACGTGTTCCTTAAAAACACTGAAGCTTTCTTT. The rearrangement joins TRBV3-1 to TRBJ1-1; the D is unclear. Germline-derived CDR1 and CDR2 are LGHDT and YNNKEL (reference sequence). The CDR3 totals 21 residues. Trimming pared 1 base from V and 2 bases from J, leaving 29 bases between.

This clonotype was seen a handful of times. This rearrangement joins TRBV12-3 or TRBV12-4 to TRBJ1-2, with TRBD1 as a possible D gene (6 bases). The V end lost 6 bases, the J end lost 7 bases, and 15 bases lay between the germline ends. The CDR3 spans 13 residues. Here the CDR3 reads CASRLGGVGGYTF. DNA for the CDR3: TGTGCCAGCAGGCTAGGGGGAGTTGGTGGCTACACCTTC.

The rearrangement uses TRBV29-1 and TRBJ2-4, with 7 bases fitting TRBD1. The V segment lost 4 bases and the J segment 2 bases; nucleotides outside the gene matches: 20. This CDR3 has 19 residues. Germline loops: CDR1 SQVTM, CDR2 ANQGSEA. The CDR3 is CSVVDRPSARILSKNIQYF. The CDR3, as DNA: TGCAGCGTTGTGGACAGGCCCTCTGCTAGGATCTTATCCAAAAACATTCAGTACTTC. The complete variable domain, with remaining parts taken from reference TRBV29-1 and TRBJ2-4, reads SAVISQKPSRDICQRGTSLTIQCQVDSQVTMMFWYRQQPGQSLTLIATANQGSEATYESGFVIDKFPISRPNLTFSTLTVSNMSPEDSSIYLCSVVDRPSARILSKNIQYFGAGTRLSVL.

V and J are TRBV11-2 and TRBJ2-4; 7 nucleotides line up with TRBD1. Germline V gene data show CDR1 as SGHAT and CDR2 as FQNNGV. This CDR3 contains 15 residues. V was pared by 5 bases and J by 0 bases, with 4 bases of the junction left unmatched. This CDR3 reads CASSPWDRAKNIQYF. The CDR3 DNA follows: TGTGCCAGCAGCCCGTGGGACAGAGCCAAAAACATTCAGTACTTC.

In its sample, this clonotype was seen many times. This chain connects TRBV7-9 to TRBJ2-1, with a weak D call TRBD1 (6 bases). Germline assignment: CDR1 SEHNR and CDR2 FQNEAQ (reference sequence). This CDR3 region has 12 residues. The ends were cut back, 5 bases at V and 9 bases at J, with 11 bases in the middle. CDR3 nucleotides: TGTGCCAGCAGCGCGGACAGAGCTGAGCAGTTCTTC. As protein: CASSADRAEQFF.

This clonotype turned up a few times. The chain has TRBV5-8 and TRBJ2-7; D unresolved. There are 13 residues in the CDR3. V was shortened by 6 bases and J by 3 bases, with 13 bases between the two germline ends. From germline, CDR1 is SGHTS and CDR2 YDEGEE. CDR3 loop: CASTTMIGYEQYF. CDR3 coding DNA: TGTGCCAGCACCACAATGATCGGCTACGAGCAGTACTTC.